The next 25 T cell receptor beta chains were all read from a single sample in a study of T cells in localized non-small cell lung cancer. Produced via immunoSEQ multiplex PCR; TCRdb's table is partial and in-frame only. The sample has tens of thousands of clones, 87% seen once. Sequenced here: peripheral blood, sampled before any cancer treatment. Receptors originate from a man aged 40 to 69 with stage I squamous cell lung carcinoma.

The gene calls are TRBV4-1 and TRBJ1-2; D is unclear. The germline CDR1 and CDR2 sequences are MGHRA and YSYEKL. The CDR3 length is 13 residues. V was clipped by 4 bases and J by 3 bases, with 9 bases between them. CDR3 region: CASSLRHDYGYTF. DNA for the CDR3: TGCGCCAGCAGCCTACGGCACGACTATGGCTACACCTTC.

V gene TRBV6-5 combines with J gene TRBJ1-3, with a tentative D call TRBD1 (6 bases). In germline, CDR1 is MNHEY, CDR2 SVGAGI. The CDR3 covers 15 residues. With 7 bases removed from V and 3 bases from J, the gap between germline ends came to 16 bases. The CDR3 DNA is TGTGCCAGCACCCACGGGGGGGGCAGTGGAAACACCATATATTTT. Translating gives CASTHGGGSGNTIYF.

This clone was picked up one time. The rearrangement uses TRBV5-4 and TRBJ2-2, with D unresolved. The germline V and J ends were trimmed by 2 bases and 2 bases, with 7 bases remaining between them. Germline V gene data show CDR1 as SGHNT and CDR2 as YYREEE (reference sequence). The length of the CDR3 is 14 residues. In nucleotides, the CDR3 is TGTGCCAGCAGCTTACCTGGTAACACCGGGGAGCTGTTTTTT. Its translation: CASSLPGNTGELFF.

Concerning this clone itself: Compared with germline, one end of the junction differs, possibly owing to a read error. This chain joins TRBV6-5 and TRBJ2-3; D is possibly TRBD1 or TRBD2 (6 bases each). The CDR3 consists of 15 residues. The V gene's germline CDR1 is MNHEY and CDR2 SVGAGI. The CDR3 DNA sequence: TGTGCCGGCAGTCGACAGGAGGGGGGCACAGATACGCAGTATTTT. Translation: CAGSRQEGGTDTQYF.

As DNA, the CDR3 is TGTGCCAGCAGTGAACTGCTAAAGGGTCAGCCCCAGCATTTT. It is translated as CASSELLKGQPQHF. This chain joins TRBV2 and TRBJ1-5; D is undetermined. This CDR3 is built from 14 residues. V lost 2 bases to trimming and J lost 6 bases, with 11 bases between them. In germline, CDR1 is SNHLY, CDR2 FYNNEI.

The chain couples TRBV6-6 to TRBJ1-1; D remains ambiguous. The CDR3 runs to 13 residues. With 5 bases removed from V and 0 bases from J, the gap between germline ends came to 7 bases. Germline-derived CDR1 and CDR2 are MNHNY and SVGAGI (reference sequence). The CDR3 loop reads CASSTGMNTEAFF. In nucleotides, the CDR3 is TGTGCCAGCAGTACCGGCATGAACACTGAAGCTTTCTTT.

This clone was detected only once. The rearrangement links TRBV29-1 to TRBJ2-3; D possibly corresponds to TRBD2 (5 bases). This CDR3 is built from 13 residues. Trimming pared 4 bases from V and 2 bases from J, leaving 10 bases between. Looked up from germline, CDR1 is SQVTM and CDR2 is ANQGSEA. This CDR3 reads CSVGRPVTDTQYF. The CDR3 region has the DNA TGCAGCGTTGGGAGGCCAGTCACAGATACGCAGTATTTT.

The table lists this clone with a count of one. This sequence joins TRBV5-1 and TRBJ1-1; D gene uncertain. Germline values: CDR1 SGHRS, CDR2 YFSETQ. Trimming removed 0 bases from V and 7 bases from J, with 4 bases in between. This CDR3 has 11 amino acids. CDR3 loop: CASSLEGEAFF. The CDR3 nucleotides read TGCGCCAGCAGCTTGGAGGGTGAAGCTTTCTTT. The whole variable domain, remainder taken from reference TRBV5-1 and TRBJ1-1, is KAGVTQTPRYLIKTRGQQVTLSCSPISGHRSVSWYQQTPGQGLQFLFEYFSETQRNKGNFPGRFSGRQFSNSRSEMNVSTLELGDSALYLCASSLEGEAFFGQGTRLTVV.

The V and J genes are TRBV6-5 and TRBJ1-2, with D possibly being TRBD1 (6 bases). Germline lookup yields CDR1 MNHEY and CDR2 SVGAGI. The CDR3 is 15 residues long. The V end lost 0 bases, the J end lost 4 bases, and 12 bases lay between the germline ends. This CDR3 is CASSYSLGGIYGYTF. Here the CDR3 DNA reads TGTGCCAGCAGTTACTCGCTAGGGGGGATCTATGGCTACACCTTC.

The rearrangement uses TRBV7-9 and TRBJ1-5; D gene ambiguous. The CDR3 consists of 18 residues. The germline V gene has CDR1 SEHNR and CDR2 FQNEAQ (reference sequence). The germline V and J ends were trimmed by 5 bases and 3 bases, with 23 bases remaining between them. CDR3 DNA: TGTGCCAGCAGCCCCTTGTTCTCAATCGGAGGTAACAATCAGCCCCAGCATTTT. Translating gives CASSPLFSIGGNNQPQHF.

A single count supports this clone. The gene calls are TRBV5-6 and TRBJ1-2; 9 nucleotides match TRBD1. This CDR3 is 13 amino acids long. CDR1 is SGHDT and CDR2 is YYEEEE in the germline V gene. V dropped 6 bases and J dropped 4; count of bases not matched to a gene: 4. Here the CDR3 reads CASIGQGSYGYTF. The CDR3 DNA is TGTGCCAGCATCGGACAGGGGTCCTATGGCTACACCTTC.

J is TRBJ2-1 and V is TRBV14; D is uncertain. Trimming pared 5 bases from V and 5 bases from J, leaving 16 bases between. Germline assignment: CDR1 SGHDN and CDR2 FVKESK. The CDR3 is made up of 15 amino acids. CDR3 coding DNA: TGTGCCAGCAGCTCACAAGTTTCGTCTCACAATGAGCAGTTCTTC. It is translated as CASSSQVSSHNEQFF.

The V call is TRBV27, the J call TRBJ1-2, with D perhaps TRBD1 (5 bases). The CDR3 runs to 15 residues. Trimming shortened V by 0 bases and J by 4 bases, and 12 bases separated the two germline ends. Looked up from germline, CDR1 is MNHEY and CDR2 is SMNVEV (reference sequence). CDR3 coding DNA: TGTGCCAGCAGTTTATCGCACGGGGCGAGCTATGGCTACACCTTC. Encoded protein: CASSLSHGASYGYTF.

The genes are TRBV11-3 and TRBJ1-1; perhaps TRBD1 as D (5 bases). Germline-derived CDR1 and CDR2 are SGHNT and YENEEA. CDR3 length equals 13 residues. V was trimmed by 1 base and J by 7 bases, leaving 10 bases between them. The CDR3: CASSLGGDNEAFF. DNA of the CDR3: TGTGCCAGCAGCTTAGGAGGGGATAATGAAGCTTTCTTT.

The CDR3 DNA reads TGTGCCAGCAGCCCGACAGGGGGCAGAAACACCATATATTTT. This gives the protein CASSPTGGRNTIYF. The chain is built from TRBV6-1 and TRBJ1-3, with 10 positions matching TRBD1. Germline-derived CDR1 and CDR2 are MNHNS and SASEGT. The CDR3 length is 14 residues. J was trimmed by 5 bases and V by 6 bases; bases with no gene match: 4.

Here the CDR3 DNA reads TGTGCCACCAGCAGAGGAGGGGGTCTCGGGCAGTACTTC. Its protein product is CATSRGGGLGQYF. The V and J genes are TRBV15 and TRBJ2-7; possibly TRBD1 for D (6 bases). CDR3 size: 13 residues. Trimming stripped 1 base from V and 9 bases from J, with 13 bases between. CDR1 and CDR2 from the germline V gene are LNHNV and YYDKDF (reference sequence).

The V and J genes are TRBV5-4 and TRBJ2-3, with D uncertain. The CDR3 totals 17 residues. CDR1 is SGHNT, CDR2 YYREEE, per germline (reference sequence). Trimming took off 0 bases at V and 0 bases at J, with 14 bases between the two ends. The CDR3 DNA sequence: TGTGCCAGCAGCTTGGGGGCGAGACAATCTAGCACAGATACGCAGTATTTT. It specifies CASSLGARQSSTDTQYF.

V usage is TRBV18 and J usage is TRBJ1-1, with D tentatively TRBD1 (5 bases). The length of the CDR3 is 14 residues. The germline V gene encodes CDR1 KGHSH and CDR2 LQKENI. V lost 3 bases and J lost 5, with 13 bases in between. The CDR3 protein is CASSPLGGGTEAFF. CDR3 DNA: TGTGCCAGCTCACCCCTCGGGGGTGGTACTGAAGCTTTCTTT.

Details on this clone: Other DNA sequences in this sample translate to the same CDR3. The rearrangement links TRBV5-1 to TRBJ1-2, with TRBD1 identical over 10 bases. With V trimmed by 0 bases and J by 5 bases, 1 base remained unmatched. This CDR3 region has 14 residues. Germline V gene data show CDR1 as SGHRS and CDR2 as YFSETQ. Here the CDR3 reads CASSLGTGGYGYTF. The DNA of the CDR3 is TGCGCCAGCAGCTTGGGGACAGGGGGTTATGGCTACACCTTC. Looking up the rest from reference TRBV5-1 and TRBJ1-2 gives the full variable domain: KAGVTQTPRYLIKTRGQQVTLSCSPISGHRSVSWYQQTPGQGLQFLFEYFSETQRNKGNFPGRFSGRQFSNSRSEMNVSTLELGDSALYLCASSLGTGGYGYTFGSGTRLTVV.

V is TRBV5-1 and J is TRBJ2-1; the D is unclear. Germline V lookup: CDR1 SGHRS, CDR2 YFSETQ. The V and J ends lost 7 bases and 0 bases respectively, with 11 bases between them. This CDR3 is built from 14 residues. This chain's CDR3 is CASVAEPSYNEQFF. The CDR3 nucleotides are TGCGCCAGCGTGGCGGAACCCTCCTACAATGAGCAGTTCTTC.

A note on this clone: The sample carries other DNA sequences with the same CDR3. This chain links TRBV6-5 with TRBJ2-6; D gene uncertain. CDR3 length: 15 residues. Germline V gene data show CDR1 as MNHEY and CDR2 as SVGAGI. The V gene lost 2 bases and the J gene lost 1 base, with 6 bases spanning the gap. The CDR3 region is CASSYRGSGANVLTF. CDR3 bases: TGTGCCAGCAGTTACCGAGGATCTGGGGCCAACGTCCTGACTTTC.

V is TRBV19 and J is TRBJ2-3; 7 nucleotides agree with TRBD1. With 5 bases clipped from V and 0 bases from J, the junction kept 8 bases outside the gene matches. Germline CDR1 reads LNHDA; CDR2 reads SQIVND (reference sequence). The CDR3 is made up of 16 amino acids. In nucleotides, the CDR3 is TGTGCCAGTAGTGCCCCCGACAGGGATAGCACAGATACGCAGTATTTT. Amino acids: CASSAPDRDSTDTQYF.

The chain has TRBV18 and TRBJ2-4, with 8 nucleotides matching TRBD1. The V gene's germline CDR1 is KGHSH and CDR2 LQKENI. There are 15 residues in the CDR3. Unmatched junction bases numbered 3, after V lost 2 bases and J lost 3 bases. CDR3 protein: CASSPSGQGKNIQYF. The CDR3 bases are TGTGCCAGCTCACCAAGTGGACAGGGCAAAAACATTCAGTACTTC.

This chain uses TRBV7-9 with TRBJ1-1; no reliable D call. The CDR3 sequence is 11 residues long. In germline, CDR1 is SEHNR, CDR2 FQNEAQ (reference sequence). With 5 bases removed from V and 4 bases from J, the gap between germline ends came to 5 bases. The chain's CDR3 is CASSTGTEAFF. The CDR3 DNA reads TGTGCCAGCAGCACGGGCACTGAAGCTTTCTTT.

J is TRBJ1-4 and V is TRBV28, with 7 nucleotides matching TRBD1. From germline, CDR1 is MDHEN and CDR2 SYDVKM. The CDR3 is 14 amino acids. V was clipped by 6 bases and J by 8 bases; unmatched bases: 9. The DNA for the CDR3 is TGTGCCAGCAGCCTGCTACAGGGGCGGGAAAAACTGTTTTTT. Amino acids: CASSLLQGREKLFF.